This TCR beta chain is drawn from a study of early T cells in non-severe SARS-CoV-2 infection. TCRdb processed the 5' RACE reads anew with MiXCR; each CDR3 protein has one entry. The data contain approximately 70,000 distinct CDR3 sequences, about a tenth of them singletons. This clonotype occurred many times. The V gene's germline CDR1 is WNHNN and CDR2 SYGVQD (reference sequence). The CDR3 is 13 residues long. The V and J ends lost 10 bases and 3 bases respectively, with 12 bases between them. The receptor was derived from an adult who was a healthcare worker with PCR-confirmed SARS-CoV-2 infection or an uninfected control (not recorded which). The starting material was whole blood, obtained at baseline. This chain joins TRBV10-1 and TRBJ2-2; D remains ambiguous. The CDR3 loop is CATSSVDTGELFF. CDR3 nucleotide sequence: TGCGCCACCTCTTCGGTAGACACCGGGGAGCTGTTTTTT.